These T cell receptor beta chains were read from a single sample in a study of T cells in Graves' hyperthyroidism and ophthalmopathy. From the multiplex PCR reads, TCRdb called clonotypes with MiXCR, one entry per CDR3 protein. The profile shows under 300,000 distinct CDR3 sequences, less than 30% of them singletons. Material for sequencing was blood. The receptors here all came from a man aged 35 to 55 with Graves' hyperthyroidism that later progressed to Graves' ophthalmopathy. CDR3s include the opening cysteine and the closing phenylalanine or tryptophan.

CDR3	V	J
CASSPRGGSNYGYTF	TRBV19	TRBJ1-2
CASTTRVSNQPQHF	TRBV28	TRBJ1-5
CSVDRANTGELFF	TRBV29-1	TRBJ2-2
CASSLSGGIGNEQFF	TRBV7-2	TRBJ2-1
CASSQVEETQYF	TRBV4-2	TRBJ2-5
CAWSVLVNTEAFF	TRBV30	TRBJ1-1
CASNTIWDTEAFF	TRBV11-2	TRBJ1-1
CASNHRTDRANQPQHF	TRBV6-2/TRBV6-3	TRBJ1-5
CASSVQGDYGYTF	TRBV11-2	TRBJ1-2
CSVAGGGAVADTEAFF	TRBV29-1	TRBJ1-1
CASSYGDRGSGNQPQHF	TRBV6-5	TRBJ1-5
CASSESVGGPSYEQYF	TRBV25-1	TRBJ2-7
CASSDSSGTVSGYTF	TRBV6-1	TRBJ1-2
CASTRQGLAKNIQYF	TRBV12-3/TRBV12-4	TRBJ2-4
CASSPQAGGNYEQYF	TRBV11-1	TRBJ2-7
CASSLAIGAGELFF	TRBV12-3/TRBV12-4	TRBJ2-2
CSARDPGLAGAYEQYF	TRBV20-1	TRBJ2-7
CASSLQVSTEAFF	TRBV3-1	TRBJ1-1
CASRADRDGETQYF	TRBV2	TRBJ2-5
CASSQSSLGPGEQYF	TRBV3-1	TRBJ2-7
CASSLAQGANVLTF	TRBV7-8	TRBJ2-6
CSAVQGLNTEAFF	TRBV29-1	TRBJ1-1
CARTDSTYEQYF	TRBV12-3/TRBV12-4	TRBJ2-7
CASSSSLAGVSGNIQYF	TRBV6-5	TRBJ2-4
CASRETGFNQPQHF	TRBV12-3/TRBV12-4	TRBJ1-5
CASSLDRPDTGELFF	TRBV5-1	TRBJ2-2
CASSIWDNSYEQYF	TRBV19	TRBJ2-7
CASSLVVSSGYTF	TRBV5-1	TRBJ1-2
CASSSTDRVSPLHF	TRBV12-3/TRBV12-4	TRBJ1-6
CASSQWRGRDKNIQYF	TRBV4-1	TRBJ2-4
CASSYPDRPWGGELFF	TRBV6-2/TRBV6-3	TRBJ2-2
CASEATGGSYEQYF	TRBV28	TRBJ2-7
CAWRARVLKNTEAFF	TRBV30	TRBJ1-1
CASSQAEAYEQYF	TRBV4-2	TRBJ2-7
CASSRFLVTSSSTGELFF	TRBV12-3/TRBV12-4	TRBJ2-2
CSAANYYEQYF	TRBV20-1	TRBJ2-7
CASARSGGSPETQYF	TRBV12-3/TRBV12-4	TRBJ2-5
CASSQDLFTLAKNIQYF	TRBV4-1	TRBJ2-4
CASSQNDRSYGYTF	TRBV4-1	TRBJ1-2
CASSYKGGTEAFF	TRBV6-5	TRBJ1-1
CASSSRGRETQYF	TRBV6-5	TRBJ2-5
CASSTLVDTGELFF	TRBV19	TRBJ2-2
CASSFGVGYTEAFF	TRBV28	TRBJ1-1
CASSLAWTEAFF	TRBV7-7	TRBJ1-1
CAIGLDGGSNDEQYF	TRBV10-3	TRBJ2-7
CASSSSSNTEAFF	TRBV7-2	TRBJ1-1